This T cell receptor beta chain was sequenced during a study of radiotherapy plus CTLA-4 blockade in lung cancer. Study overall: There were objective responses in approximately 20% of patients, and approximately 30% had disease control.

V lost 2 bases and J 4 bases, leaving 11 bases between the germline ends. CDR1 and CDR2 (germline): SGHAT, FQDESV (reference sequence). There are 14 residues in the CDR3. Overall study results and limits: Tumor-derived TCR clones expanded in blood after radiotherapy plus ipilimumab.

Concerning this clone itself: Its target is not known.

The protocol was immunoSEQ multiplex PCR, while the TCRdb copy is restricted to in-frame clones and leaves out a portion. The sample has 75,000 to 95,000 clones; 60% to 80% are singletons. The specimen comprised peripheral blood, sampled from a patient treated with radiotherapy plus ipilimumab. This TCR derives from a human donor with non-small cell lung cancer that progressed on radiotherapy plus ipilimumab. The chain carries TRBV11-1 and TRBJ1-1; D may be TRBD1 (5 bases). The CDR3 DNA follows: TGTGCCAGCAGCTTAAATGCAGGGTTCACTGAAGCTTTCTTT. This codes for CASSLNAGFTEAFF.